This T cell receptor (beta chain) was recovered during a study of blood T cell repertoires in COVID-19. Study details: Both acute and convalescent COVID-19 samples were obtained from the United States, Italy and Spain. The analysed material was cDNA or gDNA that came from T cells, B-cell-depleted T cells, or PBMCs.

CDR3 size: 17 residues. From germline, CDR1 is SGHDT and CDR2 YYEEEE. V shed 0 bases, J shed 4 bases, and the junction held 8 bases outside the gene matches. Per the original methods: Reference gene primer amplification gave nucleated cell count estimates. Profiling relied on immunoSEQ multiplex PCR, and the TCRdb table lists in-frame clones only, not all of them. D and trimming come from the DNA, and the V and J calls and clone size come from that table. The data show roughly 30,000 clones, 55% to 75% seen once. This receptor was identified in a boy between 2 and 10 years old with active or convalescent COVID-19. Material for sequencing was peripheral blood. This chain connects TRBV5-6 to TRBJ1-2; 11 bases align to TRBD1. The CDR3 here is CASSLGGQGAGIYGYTF. The CDR3 DNA follows: TGTGCCAGCAGCTTGGGTGGACAGGGGGCGGGCATCTATGGCTACACCTTC.